This T cell receptor beta chain was sequenced during a study of T cell responses to AZD1222 COVID-19 vaccine. Second doses at about 4 or about 12 weeks were pooled. Only one count was recorded for this clone. Trimming left V 0 bases short and J 4 bases short, with 10 bases between. Germline loops: CDR1 SGHRS, CDR2 YFSETQ. The CDR3 is made up of 14 amino acids. Data came from immunoSEQ multiplex PCR; TCRdb stores just in-frame clones and leaves some out. The sample carries fewer than 110,000 clones, 87% recorded once. Sequencing used peripheral blood, obtained 28 days after the second AZD1222 dose. The chain carries TRBV5-1 and TRBJ1-2, with a possible D match to TRBD1 (6 bases). This receptor was obtained from an adult who received the AZD1222 COVID-19 vaccine. This chain's CDR3 is CASSLDTGTYGYTF. The CDR3 region has the DNA TGCGCCAGCAGCTTGGATACAGGGACCTATGGCTACACCTTC.